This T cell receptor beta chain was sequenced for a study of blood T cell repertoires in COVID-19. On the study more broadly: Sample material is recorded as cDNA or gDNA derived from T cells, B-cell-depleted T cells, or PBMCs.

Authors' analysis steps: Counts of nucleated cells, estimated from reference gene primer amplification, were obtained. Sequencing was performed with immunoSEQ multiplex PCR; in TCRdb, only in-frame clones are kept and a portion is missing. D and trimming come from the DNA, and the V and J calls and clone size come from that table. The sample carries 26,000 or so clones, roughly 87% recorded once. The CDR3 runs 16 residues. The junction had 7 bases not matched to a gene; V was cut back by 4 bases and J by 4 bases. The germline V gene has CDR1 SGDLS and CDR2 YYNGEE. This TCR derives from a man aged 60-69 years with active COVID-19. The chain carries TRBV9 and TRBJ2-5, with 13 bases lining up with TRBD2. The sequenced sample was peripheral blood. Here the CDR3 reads CASSITSGGGPETQYF. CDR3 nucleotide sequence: TGTGCCAGCAGCATCACTAGCGGGGGGGGTCCAGAGACCCAGTACTTC.